Below, one T cell receptor (beta chain) is given with its context. The antigen is unknown. This CDR3 is 14 amino acids long. With V trimmed by 3 bases and J by 2 bases, 4 bases remained unmatched. Germline V gene sequence: CDR1 SGHRS, CDR2 YFSETQ. A multiplex PCR was run with 60 Vbeta primers and 13 Jbeta primers. This table comes from immunoSEQ multiplex PCR, and its TCRdb copy is limited to in-frame clones, with some not included. The table shows about 31,000 clones, with roughly 67% occurring only once. The data stem from a study of cytomegalovirus exposure and HLA in healthy donors. Study results and caveats: Within an earlier analysis, most TCR beta V segments proved productive either about 87% or about 30% of the time.

Sequencing was carried out using PBMCs. This sequence joins TRBV5-1 and TRBJ2-7, with TRBD1 matching over 8 bases. This receptor was taken from a man aged 35-49 years in good health and CMV-seropositive. The chain's CDR3 is CASSWGTGTYEQYF. The CDR3, as DNA: TGCGCCAGCAGCTGGGGGACAGGCACCTACGAGCAGTACTTC.